Shown below are 4 T cell receptor beta chains from a single sample sequenced in a study of OX40 agonist ivuxolimab in advanced cancers. Produced via immunoSEQ multiplex PCR; TCRdb's table is partial and in-frame only. The repertoire includes tens of thousands of clones, roughly 79% of them detected once, and approximately 21% sits in the top ten. This specimen was CD4+ or CD8+ T cells sorted from blood, taken in a trial of the OX40 agonist ivuxolimab. All receptors come from an adult with an advanced solid tumor such as melanoma, head and neck, liver or kidney cancer.

The chain has TRBV21-1 and TRBJ2-7; TRBD2 is the table's D call, not checked against the DNA. TRBV21-1 is deemed a pseudogene. The CDR3 sequence is 16 residues long. CDR3 sequence (DNA): TGTGCCAGCAGCATTCGAAACGGGACTTTCTCCTACGAGCAGTACTTC. Amino acids: CASSIRNGTFSYEQYF.

This chain uses TRBV11-2 with TRBJ2-7; D is perhaps TRBD2 (6 bases). The CDR3 is made up of 15 amino acids. Trimming left V 0 bases short and J 6 bases short, with 15 bases between. The germline gives CDR1 SGHAT, CDR2 FQNNGV. CDR3 nucleotide sequence: TGTGCCAGCAGCTTAGACGGGCTGGGGGGATCCGAGCAGTACTTC. This encodes CASSLDGLGGSEQYF.

In DNA form, the CDR3 reads TGCGCCAGCAGTCCCGGACAGGTCTACGAGCAGTACTTC. Encoded protein: CASSPGQVYEQYF. The chain combines TRBV5-1 with TRBJ2-7, with 7 nucleotides matching TRBD1. J gave up 3 bases and V 5 bases, and 5 bases lay outside the gene matches. The CDR3 has 13 amino acids. CDR1 is SGHRS and CDR2 is YFSETQ in the germline V gene.

Remarks on this clone: Since the CDR3 does not end with the conserved phenylalanine or tryptophan, this likely comes from a read error. This chain connects TRBV7-9 to TRBJ1-2; 7 bases line up with TRBD1. J lost 10 bases, V lost 5 bases, and 13 bases had no gene match. Germline CDR1 SEHNR, CDR2 FQNEAQ (reference sequence). This CDR3 comprises 14 residues. For the CDR3, the DNA is TGTGCCAGCAGCCAAACCAGGACAGGTGGGGACTACACCCTC. This gives the protein CASSQTRTGGDYTL.